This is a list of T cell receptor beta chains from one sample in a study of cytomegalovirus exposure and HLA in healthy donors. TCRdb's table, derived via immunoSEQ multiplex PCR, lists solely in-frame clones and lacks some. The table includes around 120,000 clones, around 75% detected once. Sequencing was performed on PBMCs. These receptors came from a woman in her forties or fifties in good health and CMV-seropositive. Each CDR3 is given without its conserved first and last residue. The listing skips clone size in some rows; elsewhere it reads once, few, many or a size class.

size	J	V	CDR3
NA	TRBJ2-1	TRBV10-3	AISEWTSGSNEQF
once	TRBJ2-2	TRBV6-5	ASSPTGAGELF
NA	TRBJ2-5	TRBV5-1	ASSLTQTGWETQY
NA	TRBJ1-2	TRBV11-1	ASSSTGVSGYT
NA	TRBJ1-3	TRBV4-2	ASSQESGFNSGNTIY
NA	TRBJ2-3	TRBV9	ASSVSGTDTQY
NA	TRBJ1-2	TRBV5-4	ASSLFQTENYGYT
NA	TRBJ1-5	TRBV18	ASSPGTVNQPQH
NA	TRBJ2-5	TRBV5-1	ASSPLTGETQY
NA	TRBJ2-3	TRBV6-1	ASIPDTRIYTQY
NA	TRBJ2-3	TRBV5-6	ASTLGLEGDTQY
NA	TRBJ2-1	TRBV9	ASSVEVAGPYNEQF
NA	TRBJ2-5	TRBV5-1	ASSLPTSGGSQETQY
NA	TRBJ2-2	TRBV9	ASSEGLAGLNTGELF
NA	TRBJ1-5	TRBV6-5	ASSYSLTGQPQH
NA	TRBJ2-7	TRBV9	ASSVVGGSHEQY
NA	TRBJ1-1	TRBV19	ASRRTGTDTEAF
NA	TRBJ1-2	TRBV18	ASSPPSGKISNYGYT
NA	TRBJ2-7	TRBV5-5	ASSLSVAGSSYEQY
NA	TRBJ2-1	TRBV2	ASITPRSRKQF
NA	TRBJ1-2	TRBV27	ASSVWREVGGYT
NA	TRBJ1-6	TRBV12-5	ASGLSVQGASPLH
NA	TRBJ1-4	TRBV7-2	ASSLIQGISEKLF
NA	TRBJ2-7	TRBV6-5	ASSGGLADRQQY
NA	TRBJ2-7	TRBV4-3	ASSQVYRTTSYEQY
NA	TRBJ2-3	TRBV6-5	ASSSGRTDTQY
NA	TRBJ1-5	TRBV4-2	ASSQAQTRGPGQPQH
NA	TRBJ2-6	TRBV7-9	ASSLTRQGTGANVLT
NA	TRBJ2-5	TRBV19	ASSVTGVQETQY
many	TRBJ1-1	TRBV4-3	ASSQAVDRGREAF
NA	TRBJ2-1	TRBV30	AWSSLAGVREQF
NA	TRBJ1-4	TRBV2	ASSDRTGREKLF
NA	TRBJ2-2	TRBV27	ASSFLATNTGELF
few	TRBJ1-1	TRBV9	ASSVNVRNTEAF
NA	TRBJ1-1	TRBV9	ASSVGGQGANTEAF
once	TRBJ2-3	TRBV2	ASGPRTGGTDTQY
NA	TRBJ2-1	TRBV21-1	ASSKDQLLFHEQF
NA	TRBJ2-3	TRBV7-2	ASSLARGGDTDTQY
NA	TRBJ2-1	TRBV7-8	ASSLGLAAVPVYNEQF
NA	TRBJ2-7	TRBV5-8	ASSLSISRDEQY
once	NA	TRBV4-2	ASSRGVVGHQPQY
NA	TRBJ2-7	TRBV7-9	ASSSSLYYQGRPYEQY
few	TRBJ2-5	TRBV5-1	ASSLVTSEETQY
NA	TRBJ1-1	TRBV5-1	ASSLGAPNTEAF
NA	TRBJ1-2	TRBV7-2	ASSPGQGVYGYT
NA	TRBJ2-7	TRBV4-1	ARETRIHRDYSYEQY
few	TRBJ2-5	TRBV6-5	ASSSHRVAQY